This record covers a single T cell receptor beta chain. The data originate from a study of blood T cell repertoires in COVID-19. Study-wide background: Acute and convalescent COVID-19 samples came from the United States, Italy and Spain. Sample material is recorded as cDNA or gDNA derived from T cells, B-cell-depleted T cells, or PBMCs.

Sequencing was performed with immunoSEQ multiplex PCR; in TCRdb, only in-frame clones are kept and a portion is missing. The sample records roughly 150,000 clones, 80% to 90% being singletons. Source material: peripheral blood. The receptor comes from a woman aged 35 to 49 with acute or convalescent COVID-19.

In nucleotides, the CDR3 is TGTGCCAGTAGCCACACCCGAGGGACAGATACGCAGTATTTT. Its translation is CASSHTRGTDTQYF. The rearrangement links TRBV19 to TRBJ2-3, with D tentatively TRBD2 (5 bases). CDR1 is LNHDA, CDR2 SQIVND, per germline (reference sequence). The CDR3 is 14 residues long. With 6 bases removed from V and 3 bases from J, the gap between germline ends came to 13 bases.